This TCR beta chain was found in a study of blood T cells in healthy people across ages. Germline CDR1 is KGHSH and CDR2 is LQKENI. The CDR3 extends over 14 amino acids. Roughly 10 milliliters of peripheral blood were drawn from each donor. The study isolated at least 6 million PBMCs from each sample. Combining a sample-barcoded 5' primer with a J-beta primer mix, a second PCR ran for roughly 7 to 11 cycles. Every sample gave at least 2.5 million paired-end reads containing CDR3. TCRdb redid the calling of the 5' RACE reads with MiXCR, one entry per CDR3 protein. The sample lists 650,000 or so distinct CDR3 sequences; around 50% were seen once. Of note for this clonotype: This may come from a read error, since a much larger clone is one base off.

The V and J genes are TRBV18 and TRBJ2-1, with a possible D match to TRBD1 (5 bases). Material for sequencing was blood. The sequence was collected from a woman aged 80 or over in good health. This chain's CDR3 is CASPPGSGLDEQFF. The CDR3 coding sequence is TGTGCCAGCCCACCAGGGTCAGGGCTCGATGAGCAGTTCTTC. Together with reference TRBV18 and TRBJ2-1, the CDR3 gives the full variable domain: NAGVMQNPRHLVRRRGQEARLRCSPMKGHSHVYWYRQLPEEGLKFMVYLQKENIIDESGMPKERFSAEFPKEGPSILRIQQVVRGDSAAYFCASPPGSGLDEQFFGPGTRLTVL.